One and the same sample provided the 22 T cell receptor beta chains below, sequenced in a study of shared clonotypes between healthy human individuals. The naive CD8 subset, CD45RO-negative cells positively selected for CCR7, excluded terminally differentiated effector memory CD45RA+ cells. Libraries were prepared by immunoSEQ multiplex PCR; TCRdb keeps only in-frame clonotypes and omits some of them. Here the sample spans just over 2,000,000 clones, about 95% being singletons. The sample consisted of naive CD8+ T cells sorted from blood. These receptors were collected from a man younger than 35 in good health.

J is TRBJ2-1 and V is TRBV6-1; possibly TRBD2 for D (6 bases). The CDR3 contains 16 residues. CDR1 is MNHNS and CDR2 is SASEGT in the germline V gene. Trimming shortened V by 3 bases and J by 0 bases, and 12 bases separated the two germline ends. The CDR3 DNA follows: TGTGCCAGCAGTGAGTGGGACTTAAGCTCCTACAATGAGCAGTTCTTC. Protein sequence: CASSEWDLSSYNEQFF.

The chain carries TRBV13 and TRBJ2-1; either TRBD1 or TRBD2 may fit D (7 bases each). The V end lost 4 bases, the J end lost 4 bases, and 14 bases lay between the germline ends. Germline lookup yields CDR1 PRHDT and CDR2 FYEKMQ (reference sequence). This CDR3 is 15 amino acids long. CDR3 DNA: TGTGCCAGCAGCTCTACAGGGGAGGGGTACAATGAGCAGTTCTTC. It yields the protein CASSSTGEGYNEQFF. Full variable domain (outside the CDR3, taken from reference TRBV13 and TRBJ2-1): AAGVIQSPRHLIKEKRETATLKCYPIPRHDTVYWYQQGPGQDPQFLISFYEKMQSDKGSIPDRFSAQQFSDYHSELNMSSLELGDSALYFCASSSTGEGYNEQFFGPGTRLTVL.

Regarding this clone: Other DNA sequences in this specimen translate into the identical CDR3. The CDR3 loop is CATSSGQGAYEQYF. The CDR3 nucleotides are TGTGCCACCAGCTCCGGACAGGGAGCCTACGAGCAGTACTTC. J is TRBJ2-7 and V is TRBV15, with TRBD1 matching over 8 bases. The junction had 5 bases not matched to a gene; V was cut back by 5 bases and J by 2 bases. Germline V gives CDR1 LNHNV, CDR2 YYDKDF (reference sequence). CDR3 size: 14 residues.

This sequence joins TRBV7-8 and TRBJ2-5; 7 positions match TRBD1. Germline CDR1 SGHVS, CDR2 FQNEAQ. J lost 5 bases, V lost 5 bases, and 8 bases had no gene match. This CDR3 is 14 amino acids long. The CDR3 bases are TGTGCCAGCAGCCCTGGACAGGCGACGGAGACCCAGTACTTC. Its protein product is CASSPGQATETQYF.

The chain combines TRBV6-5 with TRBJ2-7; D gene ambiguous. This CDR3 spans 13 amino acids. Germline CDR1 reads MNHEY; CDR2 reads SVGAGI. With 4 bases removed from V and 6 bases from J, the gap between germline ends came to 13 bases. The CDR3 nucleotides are TGTGCCAGCAGTTTTTCCGGTGCCCTCGAGCAGTACTTC. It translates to CASSFSGALEQYF.

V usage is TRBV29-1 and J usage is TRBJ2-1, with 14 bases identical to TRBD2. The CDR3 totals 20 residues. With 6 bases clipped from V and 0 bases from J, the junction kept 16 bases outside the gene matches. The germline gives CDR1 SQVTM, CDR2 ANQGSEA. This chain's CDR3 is CSVRGMFVGTSGSSYNEQFF. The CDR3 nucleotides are TGCAGCGTCAGAGGGATGTTTGTGGGGACTAGCGGGAGCTCCTACAATGAGCAGTTCTTC.

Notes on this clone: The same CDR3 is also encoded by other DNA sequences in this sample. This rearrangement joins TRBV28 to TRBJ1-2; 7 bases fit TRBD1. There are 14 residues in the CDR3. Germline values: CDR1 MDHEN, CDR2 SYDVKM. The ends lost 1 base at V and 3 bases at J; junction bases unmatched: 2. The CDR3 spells CASSLSGGDYGYTF. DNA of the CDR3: TGTGCCAGCAGTTTATCAGGGGGGGACTATGGCTACACCTTC.

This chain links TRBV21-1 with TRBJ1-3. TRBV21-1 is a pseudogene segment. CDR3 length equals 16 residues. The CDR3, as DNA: TGTGCCAGCAGCAAAAAGGGGACGTACTCTGGAAACACCATATATTTT. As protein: CASSKKGTYSGNTIYF.

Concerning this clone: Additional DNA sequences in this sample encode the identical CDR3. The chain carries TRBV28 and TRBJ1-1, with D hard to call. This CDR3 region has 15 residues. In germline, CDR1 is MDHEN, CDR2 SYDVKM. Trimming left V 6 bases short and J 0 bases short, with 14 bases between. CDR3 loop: CASSLWEGMNTEAFF. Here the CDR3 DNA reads TGTGCCAGCAGCCTATGGGAGGGCATGAACACTGAAGCTTTCTTT.

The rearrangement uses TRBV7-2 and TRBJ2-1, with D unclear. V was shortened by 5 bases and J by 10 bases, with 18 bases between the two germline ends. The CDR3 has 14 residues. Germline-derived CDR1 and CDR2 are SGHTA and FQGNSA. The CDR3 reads CASSLPYLGKEQFF. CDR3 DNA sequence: TGTGCCAGCAGCCTACCCTACCTTGGGAAGGAGCAGTTCTTC.

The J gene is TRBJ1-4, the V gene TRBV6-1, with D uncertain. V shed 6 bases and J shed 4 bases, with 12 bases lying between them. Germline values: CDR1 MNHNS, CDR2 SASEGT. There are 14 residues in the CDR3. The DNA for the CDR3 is TGTGCCAGCAGGGAGAGGGCTAATAATGAAAAACTGTTTTTT. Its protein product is CASRERANNEKLFF.

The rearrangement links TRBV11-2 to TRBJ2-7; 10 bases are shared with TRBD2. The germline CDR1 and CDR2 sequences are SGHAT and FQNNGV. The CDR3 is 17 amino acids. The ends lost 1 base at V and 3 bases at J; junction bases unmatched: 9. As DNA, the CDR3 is TGTGCCAGCAGCTTAGCCCCTAGCGGGGGACCCTACTACGAGCAGTACTTC. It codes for CASSLAPSGGPYYEQYF.

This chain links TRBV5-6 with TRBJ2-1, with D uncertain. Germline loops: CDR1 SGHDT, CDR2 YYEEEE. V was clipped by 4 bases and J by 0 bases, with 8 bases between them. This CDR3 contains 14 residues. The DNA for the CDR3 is TGTGCCAGCAGCCTGTGGACCTCCTACAATGAGCAGTTCTTC. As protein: CASSLWTSYNEQFF.

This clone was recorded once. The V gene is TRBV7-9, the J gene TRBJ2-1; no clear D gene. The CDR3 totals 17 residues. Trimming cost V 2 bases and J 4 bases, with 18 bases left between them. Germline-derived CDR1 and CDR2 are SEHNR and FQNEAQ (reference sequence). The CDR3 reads CASSLTDGPHVYNEQFF. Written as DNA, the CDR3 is TGTGCCAGCAGCTTAACCGATGGCCCCCACGTTTACAATGAGCAGTTCTTC.

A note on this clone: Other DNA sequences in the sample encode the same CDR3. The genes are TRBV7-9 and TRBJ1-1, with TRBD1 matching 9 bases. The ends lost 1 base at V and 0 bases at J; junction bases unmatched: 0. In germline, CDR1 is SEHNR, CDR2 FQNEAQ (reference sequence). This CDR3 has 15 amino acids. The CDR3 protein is CASSLGQGVNTEAFF. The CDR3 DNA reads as TGTGCCAGCAGCTTAGGACAGGGGGTGAACACTGAAGCTTTCTTT.

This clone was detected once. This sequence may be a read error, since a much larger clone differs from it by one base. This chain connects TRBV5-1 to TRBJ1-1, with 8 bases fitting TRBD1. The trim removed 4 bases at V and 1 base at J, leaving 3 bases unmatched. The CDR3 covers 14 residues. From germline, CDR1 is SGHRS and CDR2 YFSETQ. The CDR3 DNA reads TGCGCCAGCAGCCAAGACAGGGGGAACACTGAAGCTTTCTTT. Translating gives CASSQDRGNTEAFF.

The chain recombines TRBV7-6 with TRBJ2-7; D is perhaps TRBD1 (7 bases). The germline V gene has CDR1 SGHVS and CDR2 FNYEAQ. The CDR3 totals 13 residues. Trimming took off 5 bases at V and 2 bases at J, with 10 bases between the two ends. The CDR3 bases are TGTGCCAGCAGCGCCAGGGGGGCCTACGAGCAGTACTTC. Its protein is CASSARGAYEQYF.

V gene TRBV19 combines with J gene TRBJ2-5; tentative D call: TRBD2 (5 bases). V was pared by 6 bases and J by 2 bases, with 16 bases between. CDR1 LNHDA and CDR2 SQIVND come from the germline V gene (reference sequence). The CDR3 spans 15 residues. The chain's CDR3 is CASREDPSGQETQYF. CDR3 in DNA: TGTGCCAGTAGAGAGGACCCCTCGGGACAAGAGACCCAGTACTTC.

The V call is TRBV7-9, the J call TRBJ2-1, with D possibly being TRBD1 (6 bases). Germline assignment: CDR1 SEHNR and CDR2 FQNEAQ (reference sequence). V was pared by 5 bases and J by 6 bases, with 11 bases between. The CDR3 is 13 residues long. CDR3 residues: CASSPGVVNEQFF. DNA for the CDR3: TGTGCCAGCAGCCCAGGGGTGGTCAATGAGCAGTTCTTC.

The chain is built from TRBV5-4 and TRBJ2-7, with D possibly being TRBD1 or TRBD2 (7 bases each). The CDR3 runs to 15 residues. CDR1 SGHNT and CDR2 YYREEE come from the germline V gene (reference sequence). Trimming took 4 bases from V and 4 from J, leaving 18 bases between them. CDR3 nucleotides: TGTGCCAGCAGCCCCTATACAGGGGAGGGGTACGAGCAGTACTTC. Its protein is CASSPYTGEGYEQYF.

The CDR3 bases are TGCAGCGTTGAAAGGGCTCCCTACGAGCAGTACTTC. This encodes CSVERAPYEQYF. The chain carries TRBV29-1 and TRBJ2-7; D not certain. The V gene lost 2 bases and the J gene lost 2 bases, with 7 bases spanning the gap. There are 12 residues in the CDR3. The germline gives CDR1 SQVTM, CDR2 ANQGSEA.

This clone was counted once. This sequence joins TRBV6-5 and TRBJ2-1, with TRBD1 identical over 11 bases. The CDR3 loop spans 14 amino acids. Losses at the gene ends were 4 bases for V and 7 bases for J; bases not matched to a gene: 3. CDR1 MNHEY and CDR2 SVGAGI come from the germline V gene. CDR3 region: CASSSGQGVNEQFF. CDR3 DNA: TGTGCCAGCAGTTCGGGACAGGGGGTGAATGAGCAGTTCTTC.